This is a list of T cell receptor beta chains from one sample in a study of blood T cells in healthy people across ages. TCRdb re-called the 5' RACE reads through MiXCR, storing one row per CDR3 protein. The sample includes over 1,200,000 distinct CDR3 sequences, roughly 64% of them seen just once. The source material was blood. These receptors originate from a man between 18 and 29 years old in good health. The CDR3 runs from the conserved cysteine through the conserved F or W. A D gene is named only where the DNA matches it firmly. Part of the rows lack a size; the others show once, few, many or a class for expanded clones.

>few|TRBJ2-7|TRBV29-1|14|TRBD1
TGCAGCGTTGGAGATGACAGGGGCTCCTACGAGCAGTACTTC
CSVGDDRGSYEQYF
>many|TRBJ2-5|TRBV5-4|15|TRBD2
TGTGCCAGCAGCTTACCGGGACTAGAAGGGGAGACCCAGTACTTC
CASSLPGLEGETQYF
>-|TRBJ2-1|TRBV9|17|TRBD2
TGTGCCAGCAGCCTTGGACTAGCGGGGCCACCCTACAATGAGCAGTTCTTC
CASSLGLAGPPYNEQFF
>-|TRBJ2-7|TRBV20-1|13|-
TGCAGTGCTAGAGCCAGGCCAACTTACGAGCAGTACTTC
CSARARPTYEQYF
>-|TRBJ2-3|TRBV7-9|16|-
TGTGCCAGCAGCTTCGGGGCGGGGCCCCCGTCGGATACGCAGTATTTT
CASSFGAGPPSDTQYF
>-|TRBJ2-7|TRBV20-1|13|-
TGCAGTGCTAGACCTACACCCTCGGGAGAGCAGTACTTC
CSARPTPSGEQYF
>-|TRBJ2-1|TRBV29-1|13|-
TGCAGCGTTGTGGCGCTCACCTACAATGAGCAGTTCTTC
CSVVALTYNEQFF
>few|TRBJ2-1|TRBV11-2|15|-
TGTGCCAGCAGCTTAGGGACAAACCCCTACAATGAGCAGTTCTTC
CASSLGTNPYNEQFF
>-|TRBJ2-5|TRBV12-3/TRBV12-4|15|TRBD2
TGTGCCAGCAGTTGGGTAGCGGGGGTCCAAGAGACCCAGTACTTC
CASSWVAGVQETQYF
>-|TRBJ2-7|TRBV4-2|17|TRBD2
TGTGCCAGCAGCCAGGTGACTAGCGGGAGCCACCTCTACGAGCAGTACTTC
CASSQVTSGSHLYEQYF
>few|TRBJ1-6|TRBV13|14|-
TGTGCCAGCAGCTTAAGGGGGATCAGGTCACCCCTCCACTTT
CASSLRGIRSPLHF
>few|TRBJ2-5|TRBV14|17|-
TGTGCCAGCAGCCCTACTCGTATCCCCGGACTACGAGAGACCCAGTACTTC
CASSPTRIPGLRETQYF
>once|TRBJ2-1|TRBV2|12|-
TGTGCCAGCAGTGAGAGGAGGGATGAGCAGTTCTTC
CASSERRDEQFF
>few|TRBJ1-1|TRBV29-1|12|-
TGCAGCGTTGCTTGGGGGAACACTGAAGCTTTCTTT
CSVAWGNTEAFF
>-|TRBJ1-2|TRBV20-1|11|-
TGCAGTGCTAATCGGGGCGATGGCTACACCTTC
CSANRGDGYTF
>-|TRBJ1-2|TRBV4-1|15|TRBD1
TGCGCCAGCAGCCAAGGGACAGGGGAAGAGGATGGCTACACCTTC
CASSQGTGEEDGYTF
>few|TRBJ2-7|TRBV28|13|-
TGTGCCATTGGGCCCTCGCGCGCGGGAGAGCAGTACTTC
CAIGPSRAGEQYF
>few|TRBJ2-3|TRBV5-1|15|-
TGCGCCAGCAGCCCTGGGGGCCGAGGGATAGATACGCAGTATTTT
CASSPGGRGIDTQYF
>-|TRBJ1-2|TRBV7-9|15|TRBD1
TGTGCCAGCAGCAACAGCCCGGACAGGTACTATGGCTACACCTTC
CASSNSPDRYYGYTF
>few|TRBJ2-1|TRBV4-3|14|-
TGCGCCAGCAGCCAAGAGTTGAGGAACAATGAGCAGTTCTTC
CASSQELRNNEQFF
>-|TRBJ2-1|TRBV12-3/TRBV12-4|13|TRBD1
TGTGCCAGCAGGGGGACAGAGAACAATGAGCAGTTCTTC
CASRGTENNEQFF
>-|TRBJ2-7|TRBV11-2|15|-
TGTGCCAGCAGCCACTTAACGGAGAGGTCCCACGAGCAGTACTTC
CASSHLTERSHEQYF
>few|TRBJ2-3|TRBV6-4|15|TRBD2
TGTGCCAGCAGCACTAGCGGGGGGTCTACAGATACGCAGTATTTT
CASSTSGGSTDTQYF
>-|TRBJ2-1|TRBV4-1|11|-
TGCGCCAGCATCTCGGGGAGTGAGCAGTTCTTC
CASISGSEQFF
>once|TRBJ2-1|TRBV11-2|11|-
TGTGCCAGCAGAATATTAAATGAGCAGTTCTTC
CASRILNEQFF
>-|TRBJ1-5|TRBV20-1|12|-
TGCAGTGCTCAGGGACCGAGGGGGCCCCAGCATTTT
CSAQGPRGPQHF
>once|TRBJ2-2|TRBV20-1|14|-
TGCAGTGCTAGGCCCCAGGGCGGCACCGGGGAGCTGTTTTTT
CSARPQGGTGELFF
>-|TRBJ2-3|TRBV7-2|17|-
TGTGCCAGCAGCCCCCATCGCCTCATAGGTAGCACAGATACGCAGTATTTT
CASSPHRLIGSTDTQYF
>-|TRBJ2-3|TRBV2|8|-
TGTGCCAGCAAGGCGCAGTATTTT
CASKAQYF
>-|TRBJ2-5|TRBV28|17|TRBD1
TGTGCCAGCAGTTTATGGTTCAGGGGGATCCTCCAAGAGACCCAGTACTTC
CASSLWFRGILQETQYF
>-|TRBJ2-1|TRBV6-1|14|-
TGTGCCAGCAGTGAACCAGGTTCAGACAATGAGCAGTTCTTC
CASSEPGSDNEQFF